This note documents a single TCR beta chain sequence. What it binds is unknown. These data come from a study of CD8+ T cells in alopecia areata. At the level of the study: A 6-month off-drug phase came after tofacitinib, which had lasted 6 to 18 months.

As the sequencing template, cDNA was produced by extracting RNA and reverse transcribing it. This table comes from immunoSEQ multiplex PCR, and its TCRdb copy is limited to in-frame clones, with some not included. The table records approximately 200,000 clones, 43% of them present only once. V was clipped by 6 bases and J by 6 bases; unmatched bases: 12. Looked up from germline, CDR1 is MNHNS and CDR2 is SASEGT. CDR3 length equals 15 residues. The treatment: oral pan-JAK inhibitor, 5-10 mg twice daily. The researchers isolated CD4+ and CD8+ T cells from PBMCs by sorting. Study-wide findings and caveats: One nonresponder leaves baseline CD8+ expansion's link to response uncertain.

The receptor was isolated from a human donor with alopecia areata. The genes are TRBV6-1 and TRBJ2-3; 7 bases match TRBD1. The specimen was CD4+ T cells sorted from blood, collected at roughly week 36, from a patient treated with tofacitinib. This CDR3 is CASSVDEGAIDTQYF. CDR3 sequence (DNA): TGTGCCAGCAGCGTTGACGAGGGGGCGATCGATACGCAGTATTTT.